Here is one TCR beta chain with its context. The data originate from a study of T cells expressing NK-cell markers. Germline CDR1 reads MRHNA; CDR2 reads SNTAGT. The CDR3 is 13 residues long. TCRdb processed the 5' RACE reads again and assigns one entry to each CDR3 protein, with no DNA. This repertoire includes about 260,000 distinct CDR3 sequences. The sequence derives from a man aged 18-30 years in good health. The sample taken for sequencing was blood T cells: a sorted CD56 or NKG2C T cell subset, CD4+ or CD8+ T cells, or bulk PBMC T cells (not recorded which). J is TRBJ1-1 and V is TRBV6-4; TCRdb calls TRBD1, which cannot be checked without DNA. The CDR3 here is CASQQGSNTEAFF.